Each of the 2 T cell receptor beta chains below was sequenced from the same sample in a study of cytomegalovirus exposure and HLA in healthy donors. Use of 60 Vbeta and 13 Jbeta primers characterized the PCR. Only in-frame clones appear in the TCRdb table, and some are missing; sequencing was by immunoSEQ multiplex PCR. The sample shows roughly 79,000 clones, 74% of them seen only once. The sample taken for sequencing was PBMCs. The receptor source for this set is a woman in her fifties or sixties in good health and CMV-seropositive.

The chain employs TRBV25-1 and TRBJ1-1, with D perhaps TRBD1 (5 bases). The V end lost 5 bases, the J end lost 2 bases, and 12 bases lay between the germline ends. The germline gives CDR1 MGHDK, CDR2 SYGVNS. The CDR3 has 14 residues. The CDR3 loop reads CASSFHQGNTEAFF. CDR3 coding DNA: TGTGCCAGCAGTTTTCACCAGGGAAACACTGAAGCTTTCTTT. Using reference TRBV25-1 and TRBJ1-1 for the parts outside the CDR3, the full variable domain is EADIYQTPRYLVIGTGKKITLECSQTMGHDKMYWYQQDPGMELHLIHYSYGVNSTEKGDLSSESTVSRIRTEHFPLTLESARPSHTSQYLCASSFHQGNTEAFFGQGTRLTVV.

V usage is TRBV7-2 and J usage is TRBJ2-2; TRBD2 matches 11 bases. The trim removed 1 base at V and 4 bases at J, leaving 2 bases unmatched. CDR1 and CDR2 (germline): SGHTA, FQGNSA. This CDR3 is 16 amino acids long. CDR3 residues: CASSLGGLAVTGELFF. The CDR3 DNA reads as TGTGCCAGCAGCTTAGGGGGACTAGCGGTCACCGGGGAGCTGTTTTTT. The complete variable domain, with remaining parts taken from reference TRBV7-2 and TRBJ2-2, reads GAGVSQSPSNKVTEKGKDVELRCDPISGHTALYWYRQSLGQGLEFLIYFQGNSAPDKSGLPSDRFSAERTGGSVSTLTIQRTQQEDSAVYLCASSLGGLAVTGELFFGEGSRLTVL.